This is a list of T cell receptor beta chains from one sample in a study of blood T cell repertoires in COVID-19. Assay: immunoSEQ multiplex PCR; the TCRdb copy retains only in-frame clones and omits some. The repertoire includes about 200,000 clones, 90% of them detected once, and approximately 0.5% sits in the top ten. Material for sequencing was peripheral blood. Source of these receptors: a man aged 50-60 years with acute or convalescent COVID-19. CDR3s include the opening cysteine and the closing phenylalanine or tryptophan. The D gene is left open where the match is weak. Expanded clones get a size class; other rows say once, few or many, or leave the size out.

CDR3,DNA,D,J,V,size
CASSSWGGGIAF,NA,NA,TRBJ1-5,TRBV28,NA
CASSVAGTVYNEQFF,TGTGCCAGCAGCGTAGCCGGGACAGTGTACAATGAGCAGTTCTTC,TRBD1,TRBJ2-1,TRBV9,NA
CASRRAGGGTGELFF,TGCGCCAGCAGAAGAGCGGGAGGCGGCACCGGGGAGCTGTTTTTT,TRBD2,TRBJ2-2,TRBV10-2,NA
CAIGRGAGNTGELFF,TGTGCCATCGGCCGGGGGGCCGGGAACACCGGGGAGCTGTTTTTT,NA,TRBJ2-2,TRBV10-3,NA
CASNYPSTGELFF,TGTGCCAGTAACTACCCGAGCACCGGGGAGCTGTTTTTT,NA,TRBJ2-2,TRBV19,NA
CASNAGGHSNQPQHF,TGTGCCAGCAACGCCGGGGGTCATAGCAATCAGCCCCAGCATTTT,NA,TRBJ1-5,TRBV6-5,NA
CASKVGVFVGELFF,TGTGCCAGCAAGGTCGGGGTATTCGTCGGGGAGCTGTTTTTT,NA,TRBJ2-2,TRBV28,NA
CASSQGQGPYNEQFF,TGCGCCAGCAGCCAAGGACAGGGACCCTACAATGAGCAGTTCTTC,TRBD1,TRBJ2-1,TRBV4-1,NA
CASSPFQGASAGNTIYF,TGTGCCAGCTCACCATTTCAGGGGGCGTCGGCTGGAAACACCATATATTTT,TRBD1,TRBJ1-3,TRBV18,NA
CAWSPGASGEQYF,TGTGCCTGGAGTCCAGGGGCCTCGGGCGAGCAGTACTTC,NA,TRBJ2-7,TRBV30,NA
CASSQRTGNTEAFF,TGTGCCAGCAGTCAGAGGACAGGGAACACTGAAGCTTTCTTT,TRBD1,TRBJ1-1,TRBV6-5,NA
CASSIGPGGSGELFF,TGTGCCAGTAGTATAGGGCCAGGGGGCTCCGGGGAGCTGTTTTTT,TRBD1,TRBJ2-2,TRBV19,few
CASSTGDRGLYGYTF,TGTGCCAGTAGTACGGGGGACAGGGGCTTGTATGGCTACACCTTC,TRBD1,TRBJ1-2,TRBV19,NA
CASSRDRGSYNEQFF,TGTGCCAGCAGCCGGGACAGGGGGTCTTACAATGAGCAGTTCTTC,TRBD1,TRBJ2-1,TRBV6-5,NA
CASEDSSNEKLFF,TGTGCCTCAGAGGATTCGTCTAATGAAAAACTGTTTTTT,NA,TRBJ1-4,TRBV6-5,NA
CASSTPLAGRKAGDTQYF,TGTGCCAGCAGCACACCCCTGGCAGGCAGAAAAGCTGGGGATACGCAGTATTTT,NA,TRBJ2-3,TRBV9,once
CAISALGGTYGYTF,TGTGCCATCAGCGCACTAGGAGGGACCTATGGCTACACCTTC,NA,TRBJ1-2,TRBV10-3,NA
CASSIVSGSYEQYF,TGTGCCAGTAGTATAGTTAGCGGGAGCTACGAGCAGTACTTC,TRBD2,TRBJ2-7,TRBV19,NA
CASSLYRSSISYEQYF,TGTGCCAGCAGCTTATACCGTAGTTCAATCTCCTACGAGCAGTACTTC,NA,TRBJ2-7,TRBV11-2,NA
CASSFGGRHTDTQYF,TGTGCCAGCAGCTTTGGCGGGAGACACACAGATACGCAGTATTTT,TRBD2,TRBJ2-3,TRBV7-9,NA
CASSERGTGNTIYF,TGTGCCAGCAGTGAAAGGGGAACTGGAAACACCATATATTTT,NA,TRBJ1-3,TRBV2,NA
CSVEQGWNYGYTF,TGCAGCGTTGAACAGGGCTGGAACTATGGCTACACCTTC,NA,TRBJ1-2,TRBV29-1,NA
CASSYSFGNQPQHF,TGTGCCAGCAGTTACTCGTTCGGGAATCAGCCCCAGCATTTT,NA,TRBJ1-5,TRBV6-2/TRBV6-3,NA
CASSPPGSYEQYF,TGTGCCAGCAGTCCCCCGGGCTCCTACGAGCAGTACTTC,NA,TRBJ2-7,TRBV28,NA
CASSLAGERGTGELFF,TGCGCCAGCAGCTTGGCCGGAGAAAGGGGCACCGGGGAGCTGTTTTTT,NA,TRBJ2-2,TRBV5-1,NA
CASSYTDTDTQYF,TGTGCCAGCAGTTACACTGACACAGATACGCAGTATTTT,NA,TRBJ2-3,TRBV6-5,NA
CASSSGLAGANNEQFF,TGCGCCAGCAGCTCCGGACTAGCGGGGGCTAACAATGAGCAGTTCTTC,TRBD2,TRBJ2-1,TRBV4-1,NA
CASSSPQTTPVKQFF,TGTGCCAGCAGTTCACCCCAGACTACCCCCGTAAAGCAGTTCTTC,NA,TRBJ2-1,TRBV27,once
CASSIVSGRGRQPQHF,TGTGCCAGTAGTATAGTCTCGGGCAGGGGACGCCAGCCCCAGCATTTT,NA,TRBJ1-5,TRBV19,NA
CASSLSSRGTEAFF,TGCGCCAGCAGCTTGTCCTCCCGGGGCACTGAAGCTTTCTTT,NA,TRBJ1-1,TRBV5-1,NA
CASSVSGTSGRGTDTQYF,TGTGCCAGCAGCGTAAGCGGGACTAGCGGGAGGGGCACAGATACGCAGTATTTT,TRBD2,TRBJ2-3,TRBV9,NA
CASTGGPNYGYTF,TGTGCCAGCACCGGAGGTCCTAACTATGGCTACACCTTC,NA,TRBJ1-2,TRBV28,NA
CASSLPYGRRGETQYF,TGTGCCAGCAGCCTCCCTTACGGGAGAAGGGGAGAGACCCAGTACTTC,NA,TRBJ2-5,TRBV7-9,NA
CASSIGTETGYTF,TGTGCCAGTAGTATAGGGACAGAAACTGGCTACACCTTC,NA,TRBJ1-2,TRBV19,NA
CASSLWQGANNEQFF,TGTGCCAGCAGCTTATGGCAGGGGGCCAACAATGAGCAGTTCTTC,TRBD1,TRBJ2-1,TRBV7-2,NA
CASSPYDPLGTPAKYEQYF,TGTGCCAGCAGTCCTTACGACCCTCTAGGGACTCCAGCTAAATACGAGCAGTACTTC,NA,TRBJ2-7,TRBV6-6,NA
CAWAEGQGHQPQHF,TGTGCCTGGGCCGAAGGACAGGGCCATCAGCCCCAGCATTTT,TRBD1,TRBJ1-5,TRBV30,NA